This T cell receptor beta chain was found in a study of T cells in Graves' hyperthyroidism and ophthalmopathy. Study-wide points: With a median lead of around 5.9 months before onset, the model predicted ophthalmopathy. A model of 13 V-J features distinguished ophthalmopathy from stable hyperthyroidism.

The length of the CDR3 is 15 residues. Trimming cost V 2 bases and J 2 bases, with 15 bases left between them. Germline CDR1 and CDR2: SQVTM and ANQGSEA. Uncontrolled infection, other autoimmune disease, pregnancy or lactation led to exclusion. About 10 ml of fresh peripheral blood supplied the PBMCs. Note on this clonotype: Its specificity is not known.

The source material, RNA transcripts, was used to amplify TCR beta CDR3 regions. TCR CDR3 regions were first amplified by RT-PCR with HTBI primers. Each CDR3 protein is one row after TCRdb ran MiXCR on the multiplex PCR reads. The sample lists about 760,000 distinct CDR3 sequences; approximately 36% were seen once. The specimen sequenced was blood. The chain recombines TRBV29-1 with TRBJ1-1; D is perhaps TRBD1 (5 bases). The TCR was taken from a woman aged 40 to 49 with Graves' hyperthyroidism. The DNA for the CDR3 is TGCAGCGTTGAATTGGGGACGTCTGGAAACACTGAAGCTTTCTTT. Protein sequence: CSVELGTSGNTEAFF. The full variable domain, with the rest looked up from reference TRBV29-1 and TRBJ1-1, is SAVISQKPSRDICQRGTSLTIQCQVDSQVTMMFWYRQQPGQSLTLIATANQGSEATYESGFVIDKFPISRPNLTFSTLTVSNMSPEDSSIYLCSVELGTSGNTEAFFGQGTRLTVV.